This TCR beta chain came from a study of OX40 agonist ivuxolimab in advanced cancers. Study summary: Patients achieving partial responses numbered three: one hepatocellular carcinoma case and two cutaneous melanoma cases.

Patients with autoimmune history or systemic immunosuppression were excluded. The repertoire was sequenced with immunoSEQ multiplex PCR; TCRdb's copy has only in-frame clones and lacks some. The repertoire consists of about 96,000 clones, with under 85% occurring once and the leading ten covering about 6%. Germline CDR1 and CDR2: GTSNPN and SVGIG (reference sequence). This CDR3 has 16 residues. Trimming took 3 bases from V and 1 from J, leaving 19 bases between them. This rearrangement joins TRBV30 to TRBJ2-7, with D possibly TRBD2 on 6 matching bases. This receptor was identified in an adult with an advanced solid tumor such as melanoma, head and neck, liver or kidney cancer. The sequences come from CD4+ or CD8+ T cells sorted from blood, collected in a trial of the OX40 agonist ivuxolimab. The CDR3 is CAWSYRMGSGSYEQYF. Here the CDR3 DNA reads TGTGCCTGGAGCTACCGGATGGGGAGCGGGTCCTACGAGCAGTACTTC.